The 21 T cell receptor beta chains in this list originate from one sample, sequenced in a study of blood T cells in healthy people across ages (dated by TCRdb to between 2014 and 2017). Receptors were amplified or captured by 5' RACE. The reads were generated on an Illumina HiSeq 2500. A second 7 to 11 cycle PCR used a sample-barcoded 5' primer and a J-beta primer mix. The public sequencing data were trimmed at Q25 with fastp and processed into clonotypes with MiXCR by TCRdb, which kept only in-frame beta chains. Rows are combined by CDR3 protein, so each entry shows the most common genes and DNA. Across this sample there are 1,500,000 or so distinct CDR3 sequences, with approximately 43% seen only once. The ten most abundant clones make up 4% of the sample. The sample was blood. All receptors derive from a woman in her late teens or twenties in good health.

This CDR3 is CASSQLRQDTQYF. The CDR3 region has the DNA TGCGCCAGCAGCCAACTACGGCAAGATACGCAGTATTTT. The rearrangement uses TRBV4-3 and TRBJ2-3; D remains unclear. This CDR3 contains 13 residues. V was trimmed by 2 bases and J by 5 bases, leaving 8 bases between them. CDR1 is LGHNA, CDR2 YSLEER, per germline.

This clonotype was found many times. The chain couples TRBV4-3 to TRBJ2-1; D is unresolved. The CDR3 runs to 13 residues. V dropped 2 bases and J dropped 4 bases, with 6 bases sitting between them. Looked up from germline, CDR1 is LGHNA and CDR2 is YSLEER. The CDR3 protein is CASSQSGYNEQFF. CDR3 coding DNA: TGCGCCAGCAGCCAATCCGGTTACAATGAGCAGTTCTTC.

A note on this clonotype: A much larger clone differs by one base, so this may be a read error. The CDR3 nucleotides read TGTGCCAGCTCACCACCTGCCCGGGTTTCGAACTATGGCTACACCTTC. Its translation is CASSPPARVSNYGYTF. The rearrangement joins TRBV18 to TRBJ1-2; no clear D gene. The germline V gene encodes CDR1 KGHSH and CDR2 LQKENI. The ends were cut back, 0 bases at V and 2 bases at J, with 13 bases in the middle. The CDR3 is 16 amino acids.

This clonotype has ten or more counts. The chain carries TRBV4-2 and TRBJ2-3; TRBD1 matches 10 bases. Germline-derived CDR1 and CDR2 are LGHNA and YNFKEQ. The V and J ends lost 3 bases and 7 bases, in that order; junction bases with no gene match: 4. This CDR3 region has 14 residues. The CDR3, as DNA: TGTGCCAGCAGCCAGGGACAGGGGCTAAATACGCAGTATTTT. Its translation: CASSQGQGLNTQYF.

The chain links TRBV29-1 to TRBJ1-1; D gene unclear. Germline V gene sequence: CDR1 SQVTM, CDR2 ANQGSEA. The V and J ends lost 6 bases and 0 bases respectively, with 17 bases between them. The CDR3 has 15 amino acids. As DNA, the CDR3 is TGCAGCGTGATGCCGTTGAAGGATATGAACACTGAAGCTTTCTTT. Protein product: CSVMPLKDMNTEAFF.

This clonotype was found once. The V call is TRBV24-1, the J call TRBJ1-5; 8 bases fit TRBD1. Germline V gene lookup returns CDR1 KGHDR and CDR2 SFDVKD. Unmatched junction bases numbered 12, after V lost 3 bases and J lost 0 bases. This CDR3 contains 19 residues. Here the CDR3 reads CATSDLMTGEEGSNQPQHF. In nucleotides, the CDR3 is TGTGCCACCAGTGATCTCATGACAGGGGAGGAAGGTAGCAATCAGCCCCAGCATTTT.

CDR3: CSASGEGWASYEQYF. CDR3 DNA sequence: TGCAGTGCTAGCGGTGAGGGGTGGGCCTCCTACGAGCAGTACTTC. The chain combines TRBV20-1 with TRBJ2-5; D is perhaps TRBD1 or TRBD2 (5 bases each). The J call may be faulty, since TRBJ2-7 better matches the DNA end. The CDR3 loop spans 15 amino acids. The germline V gene encodes CDR1 DFQATT and CDR2 SNEGSKA (reference sequence).

The chain joins TRBV20-1 to TRBJ1-2, with TRBD1 matching 7 bases. Germline-derived CDR1 and CDR2 are DFQATT and SNEGSKA (reference sequence). Trimming removed 0 bases from V and 0 bases from J; junction bases left unmatched: 10. The CDR3 has 17 residues. The DNA of the CDR3 is TGCAGTGCTAGAGATCCCCTAAGACAGGGAGCTAACTATGGCTACACCTTC. Encoded protein: CSARDPLRQGANYGYTF.

This chain links TRBV5-1 with TRBJ1-6; tentatively, D is TRBD1 (6 bases). The V gene's germline CDR1 is SGHRS and CDR2 YFSETQ. The germline V and J ends were trimmed by 0 bases and 6 bases, with 13 bases remaining between them. CDR3 length: 16 residues. CDR3: CASSLDRAAVNSPLHF. CDR3 nucleotide sequence: TGCGCCAGCAGCTTGGACAGGGCGGCAGTTAATTCACCCCTCCACTTT.

In its sample, this clonotype was seen many times. The chain has TRBV29-1 and TRBJ1-1; the D is unclear. V was clipped by 6 bases and J by 3 bases, with 17 bases between them. Germline CDR1 is SQVTM and CDR2 is ANQGSEA. The CDR3 contains 14 residues. CDR3 loop: CSVIPVSAYTEAFF. The DNA of the CDR3 is TGCAGCGTGATCCCTGTATCAGCTTACACTGAAGCTTTCTTT.

This chain uses TRBV27 with TRBJ1-4; TRBD1 aligns across 9 bases. Germline-derived CDR1 and CDR2 are MNHEY and SMNVEV (reference sequence). The ends lost 2 bases at V and 7 bases at J; junction bases unmatched: 5. CDR3 length: 15 amino acids. CDR3 nucleotide sequence: TGTGCCAGCAGTTTACTACAGGGGGCGGGTGAAAAACTGTTTTTT. Translation: CASSLLQGAGEKLFF.

The chain carries TRBV6-4 and TRBJ2-6; D not resolved. The V gene's germline CDR1 is MRHNA and CDR2 SNTAGT. CDR3 length equals 15 residues. Trimming pared 3 bases from V and 1 base from J, leaving 7 bases between. The CDR3 here is CASSEVFSGANVLTF. The CDR3 DNA reads as TGTGCCAGCAGTGAGGTTTTTTCTGGGGCCAACGTCCTGACTTTC.

This clonotype was seen a few times. The V gene is TRBV12-3 or TRBV12-4, the J gene TRBJ2-7, with a tentative D call TRBD2 (6 bases). This CDR3 is 15 amino acids long. Trimming removed 3 bases at V and 0 bases at J, with 12 bases between. The CDR3 spells CASSLETGDSYEQYF. The CDR3 DNA follows: TGTGCCAGCAGTTTGGAGACGGGGGACTCCTACGAGCAGTACTTC.

This clonotype has more than one count but fewer than ten. The V and J genes are TRBV12-3 or TRBV12-4 and TRBJ2-7, with D perhaps assigned TRBD1 or TRBD2 (5 bases each). Trimming took 5 bases from V and 7 from J, leaving 9 bases between them. This CDR3 is 11 amino acids long. CDR3 protein: CASSRWGEQYF. DNA of the CDR3: TGTGCCAGCAGTCGCTGGGGGGAGCAGTACTTC.

This clonotype has a handful of counts. The V call is TRBV27, the J call TRBJ2-1; 8 bases agree with TRBD2. Judging by the DNA end, TRBJ2-7 fits better; the J call may be wrong. CDR1 and CDR2 (germline): MNHEY, SMNVEV (reference sequence). The CDR3 covers 14 residues. The CDR3 DNA follows: TGTGCCAGCAGTTTACTAGCGGGCTACAATGAGCAGTACTTC. It codes for CASSLLAGYNEQYF.

This sequence joins TRBV4-1 and TRBJ2-4; 10 bases line up with TRBD2. CDR3 size: 20 residues. From germline, CDR1 is MGHRA and CDR2 YSYEKL. Trimming cost V 0 bases and J 1 base; bases outside gene matches: 12. CDR3 sequence: CASSQDRGAGGPKAKNIQYF. CDR3 in DNA: TGCGCCAGCAGCCAAGATCGGGGAGCGGGGGGGCCTAAGGCCAAAAACATTCAGTACTTC.

V and J are TRBV5-5 and TRBJ2-5; D call uncertain. Trimming took off 0 bases at V and 5 bases at J, with 8 bases between the two ends. Germline lookup yields CDR1 SGHKS and CDR2 YYEKEE (reference sequence). This CDR3 contains 13 residues. In nucleotides, the CDR3 is TGTGCCAGCAGCTTGGCCCTAGTTGAGACCCAGTACTTC. Its protein is CASSLALVETQYF.

This clonotype has just a few counts. The V and J genes are TRBV5-1 and TRBJ1-4; the D is unclear. Germline V CDR1 and CDR2: SGHRS, YFSETQ. The CDR3 consists of 15 residues. V was clipped by 0 bases and J by 2 bases, with 8 bases between them. In nucleotides, the CDR3 is TGCGCCAGCAGCTTGGGTGTACGCACTAATGAAAAACTGTTTTTT. Translating it yields CASSLGVRTNEKLFF.

The chain couples TRBV3-1 to TRBJ1-1; 9 nucleotides align to TRBD1. The CDR3 loop spans 16 amino acids. Per germline, CDR1 LGHDT and CDR2 YNNKEL (reference sequence). The V and J ends lost 4 bases and 1 base, in that order; junction bases with no gene match: 7. The CDR3 DNA follows: TGTGCCAGCAGCCTTACAGGGGGCGCCGGGAACACTGAAGCTTTCTTT. Translating it yields CASSLTGGAGNTEAFF.

Only a few counts were recorded for this clonotype. The J gene is TRBJ2-7, the V gene TRBV25-1, with D maybe TRBD2 (6 bases). V lost 2 bases, J lost 6 bases, and 14 bases lay in between. Germline assignment: CDR1 MGHDK and CDR2 SYGVNS. The CDR3 has 14 amino acids. CDR3 nucleotides: TGTGCCAGCAGTGAAGGGGGGACCGGGCGCGAGCAGTACTTC. It codes for CASSEGGTGREQYF.

The V gene is TRBV5-1, the J gene TRBJ2-7; unclear D gene. Germline CDR1 reads SGHRS; CDR2 reads YFSETQ. This CDR3 is 14 amino acids long. Trimming took off 0 bases at V and 0 bases at J, with 7 bases between the two ends. Written as DNA, the CDR3 is TGCGCCAGCAGCTTGGCGACCTACTCCTACGAGCAGTACTTC. This gives the protein CASSLATYSYEQYF.